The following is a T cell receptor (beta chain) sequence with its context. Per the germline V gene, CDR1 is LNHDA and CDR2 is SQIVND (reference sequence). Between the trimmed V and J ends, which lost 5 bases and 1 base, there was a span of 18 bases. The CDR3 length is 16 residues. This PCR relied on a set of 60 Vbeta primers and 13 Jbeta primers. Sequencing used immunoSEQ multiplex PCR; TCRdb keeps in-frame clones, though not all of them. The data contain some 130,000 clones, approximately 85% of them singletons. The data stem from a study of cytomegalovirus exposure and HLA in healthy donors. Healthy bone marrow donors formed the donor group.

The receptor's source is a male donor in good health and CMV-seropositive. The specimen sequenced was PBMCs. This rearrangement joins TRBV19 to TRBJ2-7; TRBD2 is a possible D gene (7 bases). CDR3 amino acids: CASSGAPGGLSYEQYF. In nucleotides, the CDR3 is TGTGCCAGTAGTGGGGCCCCGGGGGGCTTGTCCTACGAGCAGTACTTC.